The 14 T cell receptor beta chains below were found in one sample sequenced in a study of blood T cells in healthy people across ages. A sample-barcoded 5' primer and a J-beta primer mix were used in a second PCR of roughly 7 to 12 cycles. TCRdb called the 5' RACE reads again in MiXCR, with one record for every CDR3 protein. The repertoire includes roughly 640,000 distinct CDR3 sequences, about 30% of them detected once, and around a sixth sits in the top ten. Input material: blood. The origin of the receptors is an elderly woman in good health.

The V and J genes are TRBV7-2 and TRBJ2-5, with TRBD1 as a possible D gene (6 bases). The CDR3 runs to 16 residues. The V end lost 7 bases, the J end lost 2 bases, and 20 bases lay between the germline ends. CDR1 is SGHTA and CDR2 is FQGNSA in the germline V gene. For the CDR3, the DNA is TGTGCCAGCACGTTTGCTGGAACAGGGCGGCAAGAGACCCAGTACTTC. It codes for CASTFAGTGRQETQYF. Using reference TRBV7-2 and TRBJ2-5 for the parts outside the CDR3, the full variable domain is GAGVSQSPSNKVTEKGKDVELRCDPISGHTALYWYRQSLGQGLEFLIYFQGNSAPDKSGLPSDRFSAERTGGSVSTLTIQRTQQEDSAVYLCASTFAGTGRQETQYFGPGTRLLVL.

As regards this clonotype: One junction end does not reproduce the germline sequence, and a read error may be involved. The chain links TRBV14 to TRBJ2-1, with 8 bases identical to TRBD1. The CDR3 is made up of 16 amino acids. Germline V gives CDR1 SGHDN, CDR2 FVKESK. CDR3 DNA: TGTGCCAGCAGCCAAGATTGGACAGGGTATTACAAGGAGCAGTTCTTC. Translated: CASSQDWTGYYKEQFF.

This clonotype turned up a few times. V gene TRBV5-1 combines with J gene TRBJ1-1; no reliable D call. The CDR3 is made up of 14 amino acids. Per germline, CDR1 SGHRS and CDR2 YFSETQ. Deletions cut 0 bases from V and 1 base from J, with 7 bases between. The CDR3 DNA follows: TGCGCCAGCAGCTTGGCCCAGCGGAACACTGAAGCTTTCTTT. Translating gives CASSLAQRNTEAFF.

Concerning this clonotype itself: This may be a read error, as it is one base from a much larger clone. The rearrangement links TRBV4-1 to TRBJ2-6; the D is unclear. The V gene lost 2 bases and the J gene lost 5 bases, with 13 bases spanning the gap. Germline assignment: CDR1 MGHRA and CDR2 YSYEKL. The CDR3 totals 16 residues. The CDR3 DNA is TGCGCCAGCAGCCAACGTTCGGTCTCCAGGGCCAACGTCCTGACTTTC. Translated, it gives CASSQRSVSRANVLTF.

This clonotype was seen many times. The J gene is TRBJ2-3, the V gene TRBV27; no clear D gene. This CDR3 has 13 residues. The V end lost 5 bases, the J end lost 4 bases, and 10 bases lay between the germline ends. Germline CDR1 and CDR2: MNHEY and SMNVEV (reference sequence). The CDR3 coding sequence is TGTGCCAGCAGTCCGCGGACGGCAGATACGCAGTATTTT. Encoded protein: CASSPRTADTQYF.

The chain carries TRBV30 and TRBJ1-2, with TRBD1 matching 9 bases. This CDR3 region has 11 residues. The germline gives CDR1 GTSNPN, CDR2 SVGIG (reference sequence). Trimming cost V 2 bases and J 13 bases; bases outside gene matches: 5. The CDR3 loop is CAWSNRGPFTF. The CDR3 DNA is TGTGCCTGGAGTAACAGGGGGCCCTTCACCTTC.

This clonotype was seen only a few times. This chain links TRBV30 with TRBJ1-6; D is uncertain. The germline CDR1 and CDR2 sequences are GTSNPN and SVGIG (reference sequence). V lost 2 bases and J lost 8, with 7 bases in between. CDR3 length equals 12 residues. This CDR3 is CAWSSADSPLHF. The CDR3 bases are TGTGCCTGGAGTTCCGCCGATTCACCCCTCCACTTT.

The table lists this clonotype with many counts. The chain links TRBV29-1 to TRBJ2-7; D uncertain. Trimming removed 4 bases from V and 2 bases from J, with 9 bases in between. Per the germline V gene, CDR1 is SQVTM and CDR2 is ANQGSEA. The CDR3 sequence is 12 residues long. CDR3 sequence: CSVVGPAYEQYF. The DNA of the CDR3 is TGCAGCGTTGTAGGTCCAGCCTACGAGCAGTACTTC.

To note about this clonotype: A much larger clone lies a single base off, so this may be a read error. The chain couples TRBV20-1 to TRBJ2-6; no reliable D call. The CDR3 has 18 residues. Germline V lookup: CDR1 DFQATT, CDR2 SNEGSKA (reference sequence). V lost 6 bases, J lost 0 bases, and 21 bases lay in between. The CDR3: CSASDASRMSSGANVLTF. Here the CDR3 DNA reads TGCAGTGCGTCAGACGCCAGCCGAATGAGCTCTGGGGCCAACGTCCTGACTTTC.

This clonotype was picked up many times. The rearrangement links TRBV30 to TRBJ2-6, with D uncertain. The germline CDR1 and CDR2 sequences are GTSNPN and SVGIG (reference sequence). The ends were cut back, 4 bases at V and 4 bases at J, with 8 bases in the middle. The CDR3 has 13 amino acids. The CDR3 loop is CAWKVAGANVLTF. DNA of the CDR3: TGTGCCTGGAAGGTCGCGGGGGCCAACGTCCTGACTTTC.

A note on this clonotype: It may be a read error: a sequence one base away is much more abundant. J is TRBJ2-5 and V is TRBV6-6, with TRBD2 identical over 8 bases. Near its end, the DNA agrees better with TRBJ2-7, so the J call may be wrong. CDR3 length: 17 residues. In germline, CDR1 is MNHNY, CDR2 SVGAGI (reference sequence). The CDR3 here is CANSYSNRVAGFHEQYF. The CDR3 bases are TGTGCCAACAGTTACTCGAATCGAGTAGCGGGGTTCCACGAGCAGTACTTC.

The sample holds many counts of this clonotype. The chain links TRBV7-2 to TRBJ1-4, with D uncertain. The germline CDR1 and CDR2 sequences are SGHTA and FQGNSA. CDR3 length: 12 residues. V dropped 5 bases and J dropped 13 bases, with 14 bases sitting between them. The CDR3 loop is CASSVGAGGLFF. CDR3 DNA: TGTGCCAGCAGCGTCGGAGCTGGCGGACTGTTTTTT.

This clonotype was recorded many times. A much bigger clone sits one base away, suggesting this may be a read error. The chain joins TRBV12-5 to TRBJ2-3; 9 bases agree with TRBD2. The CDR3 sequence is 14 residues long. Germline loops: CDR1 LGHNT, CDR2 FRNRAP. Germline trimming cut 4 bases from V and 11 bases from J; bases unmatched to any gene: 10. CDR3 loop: CASGWPQGLAGQYF. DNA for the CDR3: TGTGCTAGTGGTTGGCCCCAGGGACTAGCAGGGCAGTATTTT.

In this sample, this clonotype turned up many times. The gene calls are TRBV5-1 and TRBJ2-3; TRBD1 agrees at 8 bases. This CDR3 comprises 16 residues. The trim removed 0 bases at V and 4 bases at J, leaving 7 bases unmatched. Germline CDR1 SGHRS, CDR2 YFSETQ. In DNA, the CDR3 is TGCGCCAGCAGCTTGGCCGGGACAGGAACATCAGATACGCAGTATTTT. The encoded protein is CASSLAGTGTSDTQYF.